The table lists the clone carrying this T cell receptor beta chain with a few counts. Antigen specificity is unknown. The source of the sample is a study of CD8 T cells in Susac syndrome. Broader study findings: The study recognized that the number of individuals in its TCR sequencing and HLA analysis was relatively small.

The CDR3 runs to 13 residues. The V gene lost 3 bases and the J gene lost 0 bases, with 8 bases spanning the gap. The germline gives CDR1 GTSNPN, CDR2 SVGIG (reference sequence). It was with random hexamers that 0.5 to 1 ug RNA was reverse transcribed. TCR beta CDR3 was amplified by immunoSEQ multiplex PCR. This amplification extended across 54 Vbeta and 13 Jbeta segments. TCRdb processed the immunoSEQ multiplex PCR reads anew with MiXCR; each CDR3 protein has one entry. The data hold about 150,000 distinct CDR3 sequences, with just under 95% observed a single time. Included as multiple sclerosis controls were treatment-naive patients who had stable or active relapsing-remitting disease. TEMRA cells were FACS-enriched and CD8+ and CD4+ T cells negatively isolated.

This TCR was sampled from a human donor with multiple sclerosis. This sequence joins TRBV30 and TRBJ1-1; perhaps TRBD1 as D (5 bases). Sequenced input: CD8+ T cells from PBMCs. The CDR3 loop is CAWRGTVNTEAFF. In nucleotides, the CDR3 is TGTGCCTGGAGAGGGACTGTGAACACTGAAGCTTTCTTT.